The 30 T cell receptor beta chains listed next were all sequenced from one sample in a study of blood T cells in healthy people across ages. A second PCR, run for 7 to 11 cycles, used a sample-barcoded 5' primer plus a J-beta primer mix. MiXCR, applied by TCRdb to the 5' RACE reads, yields one record per CDR3 protein. The top ten hold roughly 9.4% of the sample, which has approximately 490,000 distinct CDR3 sequences, around 24% seen once. The data were also submitted as part of a second study, on T cells of mothers and their children.

The material sequenced was blood. Every receptor here comes from a boy between 10 and 17 years old in good health.

The rearrangement uses TRBV27 and TRBJ2-6, with 11 bases that match TRBD1. J lost 2 bases, V lost 5 bases, and 5 bases had no gene match. This CDR3 has 17 amino acids. Germline values: CDR1 MNHEY, CDR2 SMNVEV (reference sequence). The CDR3 loop is CASSIRTGGTGANVLTF. CDR3 coding DNA: TGTGCCAGCAGTATTAGGACAGGGGGCACTGGGGCCAACGTCCTGACTTTC.

This clonotype was observed a few times. The genes are TRBV29-1 and TRBJ2-7; 10 bases match TRBD1. With 7 bases clipped from V and 4 bases from J, the junction kept 7 bases outside the gene matches. The CDR3 extends over 13 amino acids. CDR1 and CDR2 (germline): SQVTM, ANQGSEA. The CDR3 loop is CSANRDRGYEQYF. The CDR3 DNA reads as TGCAGCGCAAACCGGGACAGGGGTTACGAGCAGTACTTC.

This clonotype was detected a few times. The CDR3 spells CASSSLSQSEQFF. The CDR3, as DNA: TGTGCCAGCAGTTCCCTTAGCCAGAGTGAGCAGTTCTTC. The chain couples TRBV27 to TRBJ2-1; D call uncertain. CDR3 size: 13 residues. CDR1 is MNHEY, CDR2 SMNVEV, per germline (reference sequence). Trimming stripped 4 bases from V and 9 bases from J, with 13 bases between.

The V gene is TRBV5-1, the J gene TRBJ1-4; D may be TRBD1 (5 bases). Germline V CDR1 and CDR2: SGHRS, YFSETQ. V was cut by 0 bases and J by 7 bases, with 10 bases left in between. This CDR3 region has 14 residues. In nucleotides, the CDR3 is TGCGCCAGCAGCTTGGGTACAGGCTTTGAAAAACTGTTTTTT. This codes for CASSLGTGFEKLFF.

The chain employs TRBV12-3 or TRBV12-4 and TRBJ2-7, with unresolved D. The CDR3 runs to 14 residues. Trimming shortened V by 5 bases and J by 0 bases, and 11 bases separated the two germline ends. CDR3 bases: TGTGCCAGCAGTAATCGGGCGTACTCCTACGAGCAGTACTTC. It yields the protein CASSNRAYSYEQYF.

The chain's CDR3 is CASSFPTSGVEYF. The CDR3 bases are TGTGCCAGCAGTTTTCCGACTAGCGGAGTGGAGTATTTT. The V call is TRBV12-3 or TRBV12-4, the J call TRBJ2-3; 9 bases are shared with TRBD2. Trimming removed 3 bases from V and 13 bases from J; junction bases left unmatched: 8. This CDR3 is 13 amino acids long.

The chain links TRBV9 to TRBJ1-1; no clear D. Germline V CDR1 and CDR2: SGDLS, YYNGEE. The CDR3 runs to 12 residues. With 3 bases removed from V and 6 bases from J, the gap between germline ends came to 9 bases. The CDR3 region has the DNA TGTGCCAGCAGCGCGGACTCGGCTGAAGCTTTCTTT. Protein sequence: CASSADSAEAFF.

The chain recombines TRBV20-1 with TRBJ1-2, with TRBD1 matching 8 bases. Germline V gives CDR1 DFQATT, CDR2 SNEGSKA (reference sequence). V gave up 6 bases and J gave up 3 bases; unmatched junction bases: 6. The length of the CDR3 is 13 residues. This CDR3 reads CSARTGYDYGYTF. CDR3 bases: TGCAGTGCCCGGACAGGGTATGACTATGGCTACACCTTC.

The V and J genes are TRBV7-9 and TRBJ1-5; D uncertain. Germline CDR1 reads SEHNR; CDR2 reads FQNEAQ (reference sequence). The CDR3 spans 12 residues. Trimming pared 1 base from V and 7 bases from J, leaving 5 bases between. For the CDR3, the DNA is TGTGCCAGCAGCTTAGAAAGGCAGCCCCAGCATTTT. Translated, it gives CASSLERQPQHF.

The V and J genes are TRBV20-1 and TRBJ1-2, with D perhaps TRBD1 (6 bases). The CDR3 length is 13 residues. Germline values: CDR1 DFQATT, CDR2 SNEGSKA (reference sequence). The V end was cut by 0 bases, the J end by 8 bases, with 13 bases between. CDR3 protein: CSARDRGGGGYTF. The CDR3 DNA follows: TGCAGTGCTAGAGATAGAGGAGGGGGGGGCTACACCTTC.

This clonotype was detected a few times. The rearrangement links TRBV4-2 to TRBJ1-1, with 8 bases lining up with TRBD1. V was clipped by 1 base and J by 7 bases; unmatched bases: 14. CDR1 LGHNA and CDR2 YNFKEQ come from the germline V gene. This CDR3 is 17 amino acids long. CDR3 in amino acids: CASSQAGAGGKFSEAFF. CDR3 in DNA: TGTGCCAGCAGCCAAGCGGGGGCAGGGGGCAAATTCAGTGAAGCTTTCTTT.

V gene TRBV20-1 combines with J gene TRBJ2-3; D may be TRBD2 (6 bases). Germline V gene sequence: CDR1 DFQATT, CDR2 SNEGSKA (reference sequence). This CDR3 has 13 amino acids. V was cut by 6 bases and J by 6 bases, with 16 bases left in between. Here the CDR3 DNA reads TGCAGTGCGTCGGGACTCCTGCTGGATACGCAGTATTTT. Translating gives CSASGLLLDTQYF.

The sample holds one count of this clonotype. Here the CDR3 omits its conserved ending phenylalanine or tryptophan, so a read error is the likely source. The chain recombines TRBV2 with TRBJ2-7; 9 nucleotides align to TRBD1. V lost 0 bases to trimming and J lost 3 bases; unmatched junction nucleotides: 3. CDR1 and CDR2 (germline): SNHLY, FYNNEI. This CDR3 has 15 residues. CDR3 loop: CASSEAGQGNYEQYS. The DNA of the CDR3 is TGTGCCAGCAGTGAAGCGGGACAGGGCAACTACGAGCAGTACTCC.

This clonotype has a handful of counts. The V call is TRBV27, the J call TRBJ2-7; D gene uncertain. Germline V CDR1 and CDR2: MNHEY, SMNVEV (reference sequence). The CDR3 totals 16 residues. V was cut by 0 bases and J by 6 bases, with 18 bases left in between. CDR3 sequence reads: CASSLSSVLRFGEQYF. CDR3 bases: TGTGCCAGCAGTTTATCGAGTGTGTTGAGGTTCGGCGAGCAGTACTTC.

This chain joins TRBV3-1 and TRBJ2-7; D is possibly TRBD1 or TRBD2 (5 bases each). Trimming left V 2 bases short and J 0 bases short, with 11 bases between. The CDR3 is 15 residues long. The germline gives CDR1 LGHDT, CDR2 YNNKEL (reference sequence). CDR3 sequence: CASSQSWGSSYEQYF. Written as DNA, the CDR3 is TGTGCCAGCAGCCAATCCTGGGGGAGCTCCTACGAGCAGTACTTC.

This clonotype was seen more than once but under ten times. The V call is TRBV6-5, the J call TRBJ1-4; 9 nucleotides agree with TRBD1. CDR1 and CDR2 from the germline V gene are MNHEY and SVGAGI. The trim removed 6 bases at V and 4 bases at J, leaving 6 bases unmatched. This CDR3 has 15 amino acids. DNA of the CDR3: TGTGCCAGCAGCCGGACAGGGGATCTTAATGAAAAACTGTTTTTT. It yields the protein CASSRTGDLNEKLFF.

This clonotype was seen a handful of times. V usage is TRBV28 and J usage is TRBJ1-1; D possibly corresponds to TRBD1 (5 bases). From germline, CDR1 is MDHEN and CDR2 SYDVKM. V dropped 6 bases and J dropped 10 bases, with 21 bases sitting between them. The CDR3 contains 14 residues. CDR3 DNA: TGTGCCAGCAGGCCCTCGGGGGGTGGGGAAGGAGCTTTCTTT. Translating gives CASRPSGGGEGAFF.

This chain links TRBV20-1 with TRBJ1-5; maybe TRBD1 (5 bases). CDR3 length: 14 residues. V was clipped by 5 bases and J by 0 bases, with 11 bases between them. Per germline, CDR1 DFQATT and CDR2 SNEGSKA (reference sequence). CDR3 DNA sequence: TGCAGTGCTGTCACAGGTTTTAGCAATCAGCCCCAGCATTTT. Translating gives CSAVTGFSNQPQHF.

This chain joins TRBV7-2 and TRBJ2-1, with 11 bases lining up with TRBD2. Germline values: CDR1 SGHTA, CDR2 FQGNSA. V lost 5 bases, J lost 8 bases, and 11 bases stayed unmatched. CDR3 length equals 16 residues. The CDR3 protein is CASSPPGLAAKDEQFF. CDR3 bases: TGTGCCAGCAGCCCCCCGGGACTAGCGGCTAAGGATGAGCAGTTCTTC.

This clonotype was detected many times. The chain carries TRBV7-9 and TRBJ2-5, with 13 bases lining up with TRBD2. Per germline, CDR1 SEHNR and CDR2 FQNEAQ (reference sequence). The J segment lost 2 bases and the V segment lost 5 bases, leaving 5 bases of the junction unmatched. This CDR3 has 16 residues. This CDR3 is CASSPRTSGGQETQYF. DNA for the CDR3: TGTGCCAGCAGCCCGCGGACTAGCGGGGGTCAAGAGACCCAGTACTTC.

This chain joins TRBV28 and TRBJ2-7; 9 nucleotides match TRBD2. Trimming at V came to 6 bases and at J to 0 bases, leaving 3 bases not matched to a gene. Germline values: CDR1 MDHEN, CDR2 SYDVKM. This CDR3 comprises 14 residues. CDR3 in amino acids: CASRRGRDSYEQYF. As DNA, the CDR3 is TGTGCCAGCAGGCGCGGGAGGGACTCCTACGAGCAGTACTTC.

This clonotype was detected only a few times. V is TRBV7-9 and J is TRBJ2-5; D is possibly TRBD2 (7 bases). The DNA end is more similar to TRBJ2-1, so the J call may be wrong. The CDR3 is 16 residues long. Germline values: CDR1 SEHNR, CDR2 FQNEAQ (reference sequence). CDR3 loop: CASSPDHSRGLNEQFF. The CDR3 region has the DNA TGTGCCAGCAGCCCAGACCATTCGCGGGGGCTCAATGAGCAGTTCTTC.

The chain employs TRBV5-5 and TRBJ2-3, with TRBD1 as a possible D gene (6 bases). CDR3 length: 16 amino acids. V dropped 1 base and J dropped 0 bases, with 12 bases sitting between them. In germline, CDR1 is SGHKS, CDR2 YYEKEE (reference sequence). The CDR3 coding sequence is TGTGCCAGCAGCTTGTTAAGGGACACCAGCACAGATACGCAGTATTTT. Protein sequence: CASSLLRDTSTDTQYF.

V usage is TRBV7-2 and J usage is TRBJ1-1, with 9 positions matching TRBD1. The CDR3 length is 14 residues. V lost 6 bases and J lost 6; bases outside the gene matches: 8. The germline gives CDR1 SGHTA, CDR2 FQGNSA. The CDR3 loop reads CASSRDRERPEAFF. For the CDR3, the DNA is TGTGCCAGCAGTCGGGACAGGGAGAGGCCTGAAGCTTTCTTT.

This chain uses TRBV13 with TRBJ1-1; D not resolved. Germline loops: CDR1 PRHDT, CDR2 FYEKMQ (reference sequence). V lost 3 bases, J lost 3 bases, and 8 bases lay in between. The CDR3 is 13 residues long. The DNA for the CDR3 is TGTGCCAGCAGCTTTGTCTCCTACACTGAAGCTTTCTTT. Translation gives CASSFVSYTEAFF. Full variable domain (rest looked up from reference TRBV13 and TRBJ1-1): AAGVIQSPRHLIKEKRETATLKCYPIPRHDTVYWYQQGPGQDPQFLISFYEKMQSDKGSIPDRFSAQQFSDYHSELNMSSLELGDSALYFCASSFVSYTEAFFGQGTRLTVV.

This rearrangement joins TRBV24-1 to TRBJ2-2, with TRBD1 matching over 7 bases. J gave up 0 bases and V 0 bases, and 6 bases lay outside the gene matches. Germline V gene sequence: CDR1 KGHDR, CDR2 SFDVKD. This CDR3 region has 18 residues. The CDR3 is CATSDLRGPTPNTGELFF. As DNA, the CDR3 is TGTGCCACCAGTGATTTGAGGGGGCCCACCCCGAACACCGGGGAGCTGTTTTTT.

This chain uses TRBV6-2 or TRBV6-3 with TRBJ2-7; D unclear. CDR3 length equals 14 residues. Between the trimmed V and J ends, which lost 4 bases and 6 bases, there was a span of 16 bases. Germline CDR1 and CDR2: MNHEY and SVGEGT. CDR3 region: CASSSQLWYSEQYF. In nucleotides, the CDR3 is TGTGCCAGCAGTTCACAGTTATGGTATAGCGAGCAGTACTTC.

This clonotype turned up a few times. At one of its ends the junction is not consistent with the germline gene, which may arise from a read error. The V gene is TRBV5-1, the J gene TRBJ2-5, with 12 bases matching TRBD2. Per the germline V gene, CDR1 is SGHRS and CDR2 is YFSETQ. CDR3 length: 16 residues. The CDR3 bases are TGCGCCAGCAGCGCAGGACTAGCGGGGCGCCAAGAGGCCCAGTACTTC. Its translation: CASSAGLAGRQEAQYF.

V is TRBV4-3 and J is TRBJ2-1; D perhaps matches TRBD1 (6 bases). V lost 0 bases, J lost 8 bases, and 14 bases lay in between. Germline CDR1 and CDR2: LGHNA and YSLEER. The CDR3 covers 15 residues. This CDR3 is CASSQEHQGIYEQFF. CDR3 in DNA: TGCGCCAGCAGCCAAGAACATCAGGGGATTTATGAGCAGTTCTTC.

This clonotype showed up many times. The chain is built from TRBV29-1 and TRBJ2-5; possibly TRBD1 for D (5 bases). The better agreement between TRBJ2-7 and the DNA end casts doubt on the J call. Germline lookup yields CDR1 SQVTM and CDR2 ANQGSEA. This CDR3 is 12 amino acids long. The CDR3 loop is CSVGHVFYEQYF. The CDR3 DNA reads TGCAGCGTAGGACATGTCTTCTACGAGCAGTACTTC.